Sequencing of this T cell receptor (beta chain) was carried out in a study of blood T cell repertoires in COVID-19. Study-level background: Samples taken during acute and convalescent COVID-19 were collected in the United States, Italy and Spain. PBMCs, B-cell-depleted T cells, or T cells provided the cDNA or gDNA that made up the material.

The authors' processing: Quantification of nucleated cells was approximated via reference gene primer amplification. Data came from immunoSEQ multiplex PCR; TCRdb stores just in-frame clones and leaves some out. V, J and clone size were drawn from that table, and D and trimming were deduced from the DNA. The sample has 200,000 to 250,000 clones; almost 90% are singletons. Germline CDR1 reads MNHEY; CDR2 reads SMNVEV (reference sequence). This CDR3 region has 17 residues. V was clipped by 5 bases and J by 0 bases, with 17 bases between them. This clone is a singleton in its sample. The genes are TRBV27 and TRBJ1-5; D is perhaps TRBD1 (6 bases). The specimen was peripheral blood. This clonotype originated in a man aged 18 to 30 with active or convalescent COVID-19. The CDR3 loop reads CASSNTGGQFSNQPQHF. CDR3 DNA: TGTGCCAGCAGTAACACCGGCGGACAGTTTAGCAATCAGCCCCAGCATTTT.